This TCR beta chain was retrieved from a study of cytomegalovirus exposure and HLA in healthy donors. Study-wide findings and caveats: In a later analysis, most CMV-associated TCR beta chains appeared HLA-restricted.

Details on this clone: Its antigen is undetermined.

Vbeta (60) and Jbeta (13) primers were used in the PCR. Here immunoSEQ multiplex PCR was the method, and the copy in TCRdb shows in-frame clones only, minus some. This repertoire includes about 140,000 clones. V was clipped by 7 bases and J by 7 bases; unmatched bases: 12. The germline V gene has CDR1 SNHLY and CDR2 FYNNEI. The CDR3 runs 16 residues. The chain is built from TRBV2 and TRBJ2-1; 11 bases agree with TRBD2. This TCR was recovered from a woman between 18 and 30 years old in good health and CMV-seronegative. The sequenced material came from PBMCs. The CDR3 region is CASTQGPLAGDNEQFF. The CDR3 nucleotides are TGTGCCAGCACCCAAGGGCCACTAGCGGGAGATAATGAGCAGTTCTTC.